One and the same sample provided the 12 T cell receptor beta chains below, sequenced in a study of T cell responses to AZD1222 COVID-19 vaccine. Method: immunoSEQ multiplex PCR; TCRdb's copy keeps in-frame clones and lacks some. Seen here are under 200,000 clones, 90% to 95% observed once, and the top ten hold approximately 4%. Sample: peripheral blood, taken 28 days after the second dose of the MenACWY control vaccine. The receptors here all came from an adult who received the MenACWY meningococcal vaccine as a control.

This chain connects TRBV28 to TRBJ1-1; TRBD1 aligns across 8 bases. The junction had 10 bases not matched to a gene; V was cut back by 5 bases and J by 5 bases. Germline CDR1 reads MDHEN; CDR2 reads SYDVKM. There are 15 residues in the CDR3. CDR3 nucleotides: TGTGCCAGCAGTCCGACCCAGGGGGCGGATACTGAAGCTTTCTTT. Protein product: CASSPTQGADTEAFF.

As regards this clone: Other DNA sequences within the sample encode an identical CDR3. The chain joins TRBV2 to TRBJ1-2; 7 bases match TRBD1. With 6 bases clipped from V and 2 bases from J, the junction kept 3 bases outside the gene matches. Germline V CDR1 and CDR2: SNHLY, FYNNEI. CDR3 length: 13 residues. The CDR3 is CASSEQGNYGYTF. In DNA, the CDR3 is TGTGCCAGCAGCGAACAGGGGAACTATGGCTACACCTTC.

The chain uses TRBV30 and TRBJ1-4; D perhaps matches TRBD1 (5 bases). The length of the CDR3 is 14 residues. Germline V gene sequence: CDR1 GTSNPN, CDR2 SVGIG (reference sequence). V shed 2 bases and J shed 12 bases, with 19 bases lying between them. This CDR3 is CAWSSSGPWGELFF. The CDR3 nucleotides read TGTGCCTGGAGTTCATCCGGACCTTGGGGGGAACTGTTTTTT.

This rearrangement joins TRBV10-3 to TRBJ1-1; D is ambiguous. V was pared by 10 bases and J by 0 bases, with 12 bases between. The CDR3 extends over 13 amino acids. The germline gives CDR1 ENHRY, CDR2 SYGVKD. Written as DNA, the CDR3 is TGTGCCACCCTTAGCGGAGTGAACACTGAAGCTTTCTTT. Protein: CATLSGVNTEAFF.

This clone was seen a handful of times. This chain connects TRBV7-2 to TRBJ1-1; D remains unclear. The V end lost 5 bases, the J end lost 10 bases, and 20 bases lay between the germline ends. The germline gives CDR1 SGHTA, CDR2 FQGNSA. The CDR3 is 14 amino acids. CDR3 bases: TGTGCCAGCAGCCCCCTGGACGGAACCAGTCGAGCTTTCTTT. This gives the protein CASSPLDGTSRAFF.

The chain combines TRBV7-2 with TRBJ2-1; a possible D gene is TRBD1 (6 bases). The CDR3 spans 15 residues. V shed 6 bases and J shed 3 bases, with 15 bases lying between them. Germline V CDR1 and CDR2: SGHTA, FQGNSA. Written as DNA, the CDR3 is TGTGCCAGCAGGCCCGGGACACCGTACTACAATGAGCAGTTCTTC. Translated, it gives CASRPGTPYYNEQFF.

The chain couples TRBV21-1 to TRBJ1-1; TRBD1, the D gene given by the table, was not confirmed from the DNA. TRBV21-1 is given as a pseudogene. The CDR3 length is 16 residues. The CDR3, as DNA: TGTGCCAGCACCAAATGGGACAGGCCTCCCTCTGGGAAAGCTTTCTTT. Protein product: CASTKWDRPPSGKAFF.

The V gene is TRBV24-1, the J gene TRBJ1-5; the D gene is possibly TRBD1 (5 bases). Looked up from germline, CDR1 is KGHDR and CDR2 is SFDVKD. This CDR3 has 13 amino acids. Trimming pared 5 bases from V and 5 bases from J, leaving 9 bases between. The CDR3 spells CATSGGMYQPQHF. The CDR3 DNA follows: TGTGCCACCAGTGGGGGGATGTATCAGCCCCAGCATTTT.

The gene calls are TRBV19 and TRBJ2-3, with 7 positions matching TRBD2. Germline-derived CDR1 and CDR2 are LNHDA and SQIVND (reference sequence). The CDR3 has 14 amino acids. After removal of 3 bases from V and 4 bases from J, the junction contained 4 bases not matched to a gene. The CDR3 here is CASSIRAGADTQYF. CDR3 nucleotide sequence: TGTGCCAGTAGTATCAGGGCGGGGGCAGATACGCAGTATTTT.

This clone was seen a single time. This chain links TRBV4-3 with TRBJ1-6; D gene unclear. Trimming stripped 0 bases from V and 7 bases from J, with 4 bases between. The CDR3 extends over 13 amino acids. Germline CDR1 LGHNA, CDR2 YSLEER. This chain's CDR3 is CASSQEPNSPLHF. The CDR3, as DNA: TGCGCCAGCAGCCAAGAACCCAATTCACCCCTCCACTTT.

CDR3 sequence reads: CASSRGGRFDSYGYTF. CDR3 sequence (DNA): TGTGCCAGCAGCCGAGGGGGACGGTTCGATAGCTATGGCTACACCTTC. The chain combines TRBV7-8 with TRBJ1-2, with a possible D match to TRBD1 (6 bases). The germline V gene has CDR1 SGHVS and CDR2 FQNEAQ. V gave up 5 bases and J gave up 4 bases, with 20 bases separating them. This CDR3 contains 16 residues. Looking up the rest from reference TRBV7-8 and TRBJ1-2 gives the full variable domain: GAGVSQSPRYKVAKRGQDVALRCDPISGHVSLFWYQQALGQGPEFLTYFQNEAQLDKSGLPSDRFFAERPEGSVSTLKIQRTQQEDSAVYLCASSRGGRFDSYGYTFGSGTRLTVV.

This clone occurred once. The V call is TRBV5-1, the J call TRBJ1-3, with a possible D match to TRBD1 (5 bases). The CDR3 length is 16 residues. Germline V gene lookup returns CDR1 SGHRS and CDR2 YFSETQ. V lost 0 bases, J lost 4 bases, and 14 bases lay in between. CDR3 in DNA: TGCGCCAGCAGCTTGGATGGAGGGGCGATGGGAAACACCATATATTTT. It specifies CASSLDGGAMGNTIYF.